The entry that follows covers one T cell receptor beta chain sequence. The data are from a study of control samples from healthy donors and cancer patients. The CDR3 length is 12 residues. Germline V gene lookup returns CDR1 SGHTA and CDR2 FQGNSA. V was cut by 5 bases and J by 5 bases, with 9 bases left in between. The method was immunoSEQ multiplex PCR; TCRdb's version includes in-frame clones alone and lacks a portion of them. The sample holds around 170,000 clones, roughly 88% seen once. This sequence was found in a woman aged 30 to 39 in good health. J is TRBJ2-5 and V is TRBV7-2; D remains ambiguous. Input material: blood. CDR3 nucleotide sequence: TGTGCCAGCAGCCCCCCCCGGGAGACCCAGTACTTC. This gives the protein CASSPPRETQYF.